This T cell receptor (beta chain) is from a study of blood T cell repertoires in COVID-19. Across the study: Sources were T cells, B-cell-depleted T cells, or PBMCs; the material itself was cDNA or gDNA.

TCRdb's copy holds only in-frame clones and misses some; the assay was immunoSEQ multiplex PCR. The sample lists tens of thousands of clones, 85% to 95% occurring once. V gave up 3 bases and J gave up 4 bases, with 15 bases separating them. CDR1 and CDR2 (germline): KGHSH, LQKENI. This CDR3 contains 15 residues. Sequencing was carried out using peripheral blood. This chain links TRBV18 with TRBJ1-1; D is unresolved. This sequence originates from a woman aged 45-65 years in a cohort sampled during active COVID-19. The DNA for the CDR3 is TGTGCCAGCTCACCGGAGTGGCTCTCGGGCACTGAAGCTTTCTTT. It yields the protein CASSPEWLSGTEAFF.